The next 15 T cell receptor beta chains were all read from a single sample in a study of blood T cell repertoires in COVID-19. Clones were sequenced by immunoSEQ multiplex PCR, and TCRdb holds only the in-frame ones, with some missing. This sample carries about 230,000 clones, approximately 90% of them seen once, and the ten largest clones take more than 9%. The sample was peripheral blood. The receptors here all came from a man aged 45-65 years with COVID-19, enrolled during active disease.

This clone has only a few counts. The J gene is TRBJ2-7, the V gene TRBV4-1; the match to TRBD2 covers 9 bases. V lost 6 bases, J lost 7 bases, and 10 bases stayed unmatched. This CDR3 is 14 amino acids long. Germline V gene data show CDR1 as MGHRA and CDR2 as YSYEKL. The CDR3 protein is CASRKPGLAEEQYF. The CDR3 nucleotides are TGCGCCAGCAGGAAGCCGGGACTAGCCGAGGAGCAGTACTTC.

This clone is a singleton in its sample. This rearrangement joins TRBV3-1 (or the pseudogene TRBV3-2) to TRBJ2-2, with TRBD2 identical over 9 bases. J lost 4 bases, V lost 4 bases, and 7 bases had no gene match. Germline V gives CDR1 LGHDT, CDR2 YNNKEL (reference sequence). The CDR3 extends over 16 amino acids. The CDR3 DNA follows: TGTGCCAGCAGCCCAAATAGCGGGAGTATCACCGGGGAGCTGTTTTTT. As protein: CASSPNSGSITGELFF.

The V call is TRBV12-5, the J call TRBJ2-7; 10 bases match TRBD2. Germline V gene data show CDR1 as LGHNT and CDR2 as FRNRAP. CDR3 length: 18 residues. J lost 0 bases, V lost 7 bases, and 15 bases had no gene match. The CDR3 spells CASAYVGLAGASSYEQYF. CDR3 DNA sequence: TGTGCTAGTGCCTATGTAGGGCTAGCGGGGGCCAGCTCCTACGAGCAGTACTTC.

The J gene is TRBJ2-1, the V gene TRBV12-3 or TRBV12-4; 12 bases map to TRBD2. The CDR3 covers 13 residues. The trim removed 3 bases at V and 14 bases at J, leaving 5 bases unmatched. CDR3 loop: CASSLLLAGGKFF. The CDR3 nucleotides are TGTGCCAGCAGTTTGTTACTAGCGGGAGGCAAGTTCTTC.

This chain links TRBV7-9 with TRBJ2-1, with TRBD1 matching over 8 bases. The junction had 11 bases not matched to a gene; V was cut back by 4 bases and J by 9 bases. CDR3 length: 15 residues. Germline V gene sequence: CDR1 SEHNR, CDR2 FQNEAQ (reference sequence). The CDR3 loop is CASSYTQGTGGEQFF. CDR3 coding DNA: TGTGCCAGCAGCTACACACAGGGGACAGGCGGTGAGCAGTTCTTC.

The chain has TRBV27 and TRBJ2-3, with D possibly being TRBD2 (6 bases). The V end lost 6 bases, the J end lost 2 bases, and 15 bases lay between the germline ends. Germline values: CDR1 MNHEY, CDR2 SMNVEV (reference sequence). This CDR3 contains 15 residues. Here the CDR3 reads CASSTKGLYTDTQYF. CDR3 nucleotides: TGTGCCAGCAGCACAAAGGGACTGTACACAGATACGCAGTATTTT.

A single count supports this clone. The gene calls are TRBV27 and TRBJ1-4; D gene unclear. The CDR3 length is 12 residues. Germline V lookup: CDR1 MNHEY, CDR2 SMNVEV (reference sequence). The V and J ends lost 7 bases and 6 bases respectively, with 9 bases between them. The CDR3 region has the DNA TGTGCCAGCACCCAGGAAGATGAAAAACTGTTTTTT. This codes for CASTQEDEKLFF.

For the CDR3, the DNA is TGCGCCAGCAGCCCAGGGGGCTCAACTAATGAAAAACTGTTTTTT. It translates to CASSPGGSTNEKLFF. The rearrangement links TRBV5-1 to TRBJ1-4, with TRBD1 matching 8 bases. CDR3 length: 15 residues. Germline values: CDR1 SGHRS, CDR2 YFSETQ. V was pared by 4 bases and J by 0 bases, with 2 bases of the junction left unmatched.

The rearrangement links TRBV19 to TRBJ1-1; the D is unclear. The CDR3 loop spans 14 amino acids. CDR1 is LNHDA, CDR2 SQIVND, per germline (reference sequence). Trimming took 0 bases from V and 4 from J, leaving 9 bases between them. CDR3 nucleotides: TGTGCCAGTAGTATAGATACGGTATCCACTGAAGCTTTCTTT. This translates into CASSIDTVSTEAFF. The full variable domain, completed using reference TRBV19 and TRBJ1-1, is DGGITQSPKYLFRKEGQNVTLSCEQNLNHDAMYWYRQDPGQGLRLIYYSQIVNDFQKGDIAEGYSVSREKKESFPLTVTSAQKNPTAFYLCASSIDTVSTEAFFGQGTRLTVV.

The chain has TRBV5-1 and TRBJ2-3; 11 nucleotides align to TRBD2. The germline V gene encodes CDR1 SGHRS and CDR2 YFSETQ. The CDR3 has 17 amino acids. J was trimmed by 2 bases and V by 4 bases; bases with no gene match: 9. This CDR3 reads CASSPAPLAGATDTQYF. The DNA of the CDR3 is TGCGCCAGCAGCCCAGCCCCACTAGCGGGGGCCACAGATACGCAGTATTTT.

This chain uses TRBV10-3 with TRBJ2-7; 11 nucleotides line up with TRBD1. Unmatched junction bases numbered 3, after V lost 8 bases and J lost 6 bases. Germline CDR1 reads ENHRY; CDR2 reads SYGVKD. This CDR3 is 12 amino acids long. CDR3 sequence: CAISGTGGEQYF. The CDR3 region has the DNA TGTGCCATCTCCGGGACAGGGGGCGAGCAGTACTTC.

The genes are TRBV5-8 and TRBJ1-1; D gene ambiguous. This CDR3 has 14 amino acids. Germline CDR1 is SGHTS and CDR2 is YDEGEE. V lost 1 base and J 3 bases, leaving 10 bases between the germline ends. The CDR3 DNA is TGTGCCAGCAGCTTGTGGGGAGCGGACACTGAAGCTTTCTTT. Its translation is CASSLWGADTEAFF.

V is TRBV3-1 (or the pseudogene TRBV3-2) and J is TRBJ2-5, with 7 bases that match TRBD2. V dropped 6 bases and J dropped 1; count of bases not matched to a gene: 11. The CDR3 runs 16 residues. The V gene's germline CDR1 is LGHDT and CDR2 YNNKEL (reference sequence). This chain's CDR3 is CASRGEGRGSQETQYF. DNA of the CDR3: TGTGCCAGCAGGGGCGAGGGGCGGGGGAGCCAAGAGACCCAGTACTTC.

V usage is TRBV28 and J usage is TRBJ1-3; tentative D call: TRBD1 (5 bases). V gave up 2 bases and J gave up 4 bases, with 18 bases separating them. There are 17 residues in the CDR3. The germline V gene has CDR1 MDHEN and CDR2 SYDVKM. The CDR3 loop reads CASSLRGQRGSGNTIYF. In DNA form, the CDR3 reads TGTGCCAGCAGTTTAAGGGGCCAAAGGGGCTCGGGAAACACCATATATTTT.

The rearrangement links TRBV19 to TRBJ2-5, with 10 bases identical to TRBD1. Looked up from germline, CDR1 is LNHDA and CDR2 is SQIVND (reference sequence). The ends lost 5 bases at V and 4 bases at J; junction bases unmatched: 16. The CDR3 has 18 amino acids. The CDR3 DNA reads TGTGCCAGTAGTCTAAATCGCCGGGACAGGGGTTTTGGAGAGACCCAGTACTTC. This sequence encodes CASSLNRRDRGFGETQYF.